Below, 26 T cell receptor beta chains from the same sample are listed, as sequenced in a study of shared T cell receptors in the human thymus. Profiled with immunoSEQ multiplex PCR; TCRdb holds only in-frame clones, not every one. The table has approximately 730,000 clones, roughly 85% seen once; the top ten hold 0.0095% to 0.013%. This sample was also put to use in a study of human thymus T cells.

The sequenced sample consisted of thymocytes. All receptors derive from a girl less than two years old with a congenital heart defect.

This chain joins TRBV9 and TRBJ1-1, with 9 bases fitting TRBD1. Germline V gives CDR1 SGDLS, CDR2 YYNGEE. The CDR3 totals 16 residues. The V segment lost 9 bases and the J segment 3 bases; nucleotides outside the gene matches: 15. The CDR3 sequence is CATLTGTGLLDTEAFF. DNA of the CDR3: TGTGCCACCTTGACCGGGACAGGGCTTCTGGACACTGAAGCTTTCTTT. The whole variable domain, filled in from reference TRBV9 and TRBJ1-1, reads DSGVTQTPKHLITATGQRVTLRCSPRSGDLSVYWYQQSLDQGLQFLIQYYNGEERAKGNILERFSAQQFPDLHSELNLSSLELGDSALYFCATLTGTGLLDTEAFFGQGTRLTVV.

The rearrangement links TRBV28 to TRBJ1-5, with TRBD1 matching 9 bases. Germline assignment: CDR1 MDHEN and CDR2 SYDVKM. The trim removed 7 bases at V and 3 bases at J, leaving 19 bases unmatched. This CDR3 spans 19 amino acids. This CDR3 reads CASTLIKVGDRADNQPQHF. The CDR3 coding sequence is TGTGCCAGCACCCTCATAAAAGTGGGGGACAGGGCCGACAATCAGCCCCAGCATTTT. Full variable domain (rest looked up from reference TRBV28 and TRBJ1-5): DVKVTQSSRYLVKRTGEKVFLECVQDMDHENMFWYRQDPGLGLRLIYFSYDVKMKEKGDIPEGYSVSREKKERFSLILESASTNQTSMYLCASTLIKVGDRADNQPQHFGDGTRLSIL.

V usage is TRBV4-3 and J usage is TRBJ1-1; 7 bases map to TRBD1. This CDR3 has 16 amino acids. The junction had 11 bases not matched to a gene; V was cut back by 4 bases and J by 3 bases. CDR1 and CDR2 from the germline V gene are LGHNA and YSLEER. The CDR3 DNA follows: TGCGCCAGCAGCCCATCCCCGACAGGGAAATACACTGAAGCTTTCTTT. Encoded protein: CASSPSPTGKYTEAFF.

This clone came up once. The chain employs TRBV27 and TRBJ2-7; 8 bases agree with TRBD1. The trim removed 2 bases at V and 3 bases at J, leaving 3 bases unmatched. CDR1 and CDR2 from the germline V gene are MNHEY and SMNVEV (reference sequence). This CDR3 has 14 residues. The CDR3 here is CASSLRGQGYEQYF. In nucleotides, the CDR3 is TGTGCCAGCAGTTTACGCGGACAGGGCTACGAGCAGTACTTC.

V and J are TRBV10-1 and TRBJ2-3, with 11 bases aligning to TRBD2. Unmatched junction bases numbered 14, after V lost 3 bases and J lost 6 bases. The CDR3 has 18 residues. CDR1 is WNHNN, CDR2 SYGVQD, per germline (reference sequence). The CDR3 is CASSDPGDSGGAGDTQYF. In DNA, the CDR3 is TGCGCCAGCAGTGACCCTGGAGATAGCGGGGGGGCCGGCGATACGCAGTATTTT.

The CDR3 loop reads CSAPGQYTDTQYF. In DNA form, the CDR3 reads TGCAGCGCCCCGGGACAGTACACAGATACGCAGTATTTT. V and J are TRBV29-1 and TRBJ2-3, with 7 bases fitting TRBD1. CDR1 SQVTM and CDR2 ANQGSEA come from the germline V gene. CDR3 size: 13 residues. The ends lost 7 bases at V and 2 bases at J; junction bases unmatched: 6.

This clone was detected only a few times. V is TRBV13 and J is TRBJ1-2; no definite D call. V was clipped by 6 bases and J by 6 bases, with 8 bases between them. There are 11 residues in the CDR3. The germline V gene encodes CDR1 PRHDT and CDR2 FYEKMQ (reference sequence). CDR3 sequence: CASSSLHGYTF. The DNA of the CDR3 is TGTGCCAGCAGTTCCCTCCATGGCTACACCTTC.

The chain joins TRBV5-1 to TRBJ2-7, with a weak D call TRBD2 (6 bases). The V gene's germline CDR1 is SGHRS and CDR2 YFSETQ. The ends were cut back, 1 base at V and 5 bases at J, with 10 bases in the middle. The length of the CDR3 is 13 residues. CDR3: CASSLFRGDEQYF. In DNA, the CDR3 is TGCGCCAGCAGCTTGTTTCGCGGGGACGAGCAGTACTTC.

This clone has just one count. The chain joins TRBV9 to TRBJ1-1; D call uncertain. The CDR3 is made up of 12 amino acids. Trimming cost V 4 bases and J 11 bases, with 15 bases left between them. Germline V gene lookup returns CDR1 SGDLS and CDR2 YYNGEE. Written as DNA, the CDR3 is TGTGCCAGCAGCCCCCAGGACTCTGGGGCTTTCTTT. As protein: CASSPQDSGAFF.

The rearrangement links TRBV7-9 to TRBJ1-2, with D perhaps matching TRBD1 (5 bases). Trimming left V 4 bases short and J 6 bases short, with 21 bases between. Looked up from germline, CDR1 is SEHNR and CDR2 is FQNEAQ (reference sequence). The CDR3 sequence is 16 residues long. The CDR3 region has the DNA TGTGCCAGCAGCTCTGGTGCCGTAGAGGGGAGGGATGGCTACACCTTC. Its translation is CASSSGAVEGRDGYTF.

The CDR3 nucleotides read TGCGCCAGCAGCTCACGCGGGACAGGGAATCCCAATGAGCAGTTCTTC. The encoded protein is CASSSRGTGNPNEQFF. The gene calls are TRBV4-1 and TRBJ2-1; 9 nucleotides line up with TRBD1. V shed 5 bases, J shed 6 bases, and the junction held 11 bases outside the gene matches. CDR1 and CDR2 from the germline V gene are MGHRA and YSYEKL. This CDR3 contains 16 residues.

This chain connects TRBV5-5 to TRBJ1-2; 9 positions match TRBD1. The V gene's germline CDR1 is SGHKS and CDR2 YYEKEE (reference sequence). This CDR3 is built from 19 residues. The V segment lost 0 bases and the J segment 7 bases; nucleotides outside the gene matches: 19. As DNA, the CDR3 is TGTGCCAGCAGCTTGGCGGGGACAGGGATTGGCTGTGGGCTAGGTGGCTACACCTTC. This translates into CASSLAGTGIGCGLGGYTF. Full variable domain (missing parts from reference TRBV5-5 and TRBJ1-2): DAGVTQSPTHLIKTRGQQVTLRCSPISGHKSVSWYQQVLGQGPQFIFQYYEKEERGRGNFPDRFSARQFPNYSSELNVNALLLGDSALYLCASSLAGTGIGCGLGGYTFGSGTRLTVV.

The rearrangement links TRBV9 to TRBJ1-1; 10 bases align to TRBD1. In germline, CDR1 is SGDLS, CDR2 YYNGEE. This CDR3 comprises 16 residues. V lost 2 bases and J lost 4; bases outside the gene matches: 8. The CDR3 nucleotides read TGTGCCAGCAGCGTGGACAGGGGGGGACTCGCCACTGAAGCTTTCTTT. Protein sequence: CASSVDRGGLATEAFF. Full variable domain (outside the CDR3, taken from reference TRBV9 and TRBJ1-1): DSGVTQTPKHLITATGQRVTLRCSPRSGDLSVYWYQQSLDQGLQFLIQYYNGEERAKGNILERFSAQQFPDLHSELNLSSLELGDSALYFCASSVDRGGLATEAFFGQGTRLTVV.

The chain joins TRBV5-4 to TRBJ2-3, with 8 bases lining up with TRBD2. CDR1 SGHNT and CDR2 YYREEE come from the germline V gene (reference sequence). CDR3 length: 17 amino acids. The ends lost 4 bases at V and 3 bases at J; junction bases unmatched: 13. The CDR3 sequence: CASSIYPGTSGTDTQYF. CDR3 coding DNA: TGTGCCAGCAGCATATATCCCGGGACTAGTGGTACAGATACGCAGTATTTT.

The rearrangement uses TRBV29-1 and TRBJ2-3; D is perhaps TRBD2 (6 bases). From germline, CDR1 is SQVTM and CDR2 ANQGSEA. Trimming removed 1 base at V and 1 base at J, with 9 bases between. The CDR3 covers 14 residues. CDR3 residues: CSVEGWGGTDTQYF. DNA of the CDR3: TGCAGCGTTGAAGGGTGGGGGGGCACAGATACGCAGTATTTT.

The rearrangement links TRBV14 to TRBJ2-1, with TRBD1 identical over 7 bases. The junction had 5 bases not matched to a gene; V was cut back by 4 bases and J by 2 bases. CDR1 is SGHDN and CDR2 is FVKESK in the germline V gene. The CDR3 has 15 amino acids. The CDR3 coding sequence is TGTGCCAGCAGCCCCCGGGACAGAACCTACAATGAGCAGTTCTTC. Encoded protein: CASSPRDRTYNEQFF.

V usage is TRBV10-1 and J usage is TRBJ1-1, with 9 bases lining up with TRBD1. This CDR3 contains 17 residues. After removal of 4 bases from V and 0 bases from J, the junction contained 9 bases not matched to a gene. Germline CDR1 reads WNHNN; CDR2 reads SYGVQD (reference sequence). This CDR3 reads CASSGKRGDRVNTEAFF. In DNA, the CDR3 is TGCGCCAGCAGTGGAAAACGGGGGGACAGGGTGAACACTGAAGCTTTCTTT.

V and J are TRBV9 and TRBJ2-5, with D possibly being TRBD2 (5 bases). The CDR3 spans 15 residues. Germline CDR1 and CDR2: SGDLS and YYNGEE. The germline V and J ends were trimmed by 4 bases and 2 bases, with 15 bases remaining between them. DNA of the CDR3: TGTGCCAGCAGCCCCTCACTAGTAGGACAAGAGACCCAGTACTTC. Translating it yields CASSPSLVGQETQYF.

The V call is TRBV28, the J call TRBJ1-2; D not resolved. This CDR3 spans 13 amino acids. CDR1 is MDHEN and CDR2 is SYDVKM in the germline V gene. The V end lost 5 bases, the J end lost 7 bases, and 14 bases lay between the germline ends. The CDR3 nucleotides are TGTGCCAGCAGTCCCGGTGGGCGATGTGGCTACACCTTC. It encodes CASSPGGRCGYTF.

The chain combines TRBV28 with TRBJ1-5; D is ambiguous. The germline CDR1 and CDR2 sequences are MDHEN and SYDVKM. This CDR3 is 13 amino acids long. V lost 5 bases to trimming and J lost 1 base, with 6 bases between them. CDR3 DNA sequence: TGTGCCAGCAGTGGCAGAAGCAATCAGCCCCAGCATTTT. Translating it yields CASSGRSNQPQHF.

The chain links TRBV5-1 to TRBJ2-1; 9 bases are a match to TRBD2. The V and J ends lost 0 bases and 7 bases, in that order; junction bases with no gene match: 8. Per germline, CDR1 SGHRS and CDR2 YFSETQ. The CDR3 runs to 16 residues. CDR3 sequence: CASSLGRGGANNEQFF. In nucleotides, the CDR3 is TGCGCCAGCAGCTTGGGTCGCGGGGGGGCGAATAATGAGCAGTTCTTC.

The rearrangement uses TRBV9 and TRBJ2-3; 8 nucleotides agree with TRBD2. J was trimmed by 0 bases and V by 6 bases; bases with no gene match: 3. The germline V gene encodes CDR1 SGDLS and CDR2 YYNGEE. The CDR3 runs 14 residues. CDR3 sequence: CASTRGDSTDTQYF. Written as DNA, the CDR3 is TGTGCCAGCACGCGGGGGGATAGCACAGATACGCAGTATTTT.

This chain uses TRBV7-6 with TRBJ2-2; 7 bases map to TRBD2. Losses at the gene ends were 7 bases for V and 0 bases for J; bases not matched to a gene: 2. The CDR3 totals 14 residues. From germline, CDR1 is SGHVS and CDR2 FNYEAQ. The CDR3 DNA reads TGTGCCAGCACACTAGCGACGAACACCGGGGAGCTGTTTTTT. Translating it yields CASTLATNTGELFF.

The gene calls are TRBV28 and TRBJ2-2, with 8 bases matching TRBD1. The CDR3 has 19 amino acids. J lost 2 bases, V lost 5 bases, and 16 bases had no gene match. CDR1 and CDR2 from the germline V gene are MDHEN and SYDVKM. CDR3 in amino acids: CASSLGRRRGRENTGELFF. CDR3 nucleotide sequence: TGTGCCAGCAGTCTCGGCCGGCGCAGGGGGCGGGAAAACACCGGGGAGCTGTTTTTT.

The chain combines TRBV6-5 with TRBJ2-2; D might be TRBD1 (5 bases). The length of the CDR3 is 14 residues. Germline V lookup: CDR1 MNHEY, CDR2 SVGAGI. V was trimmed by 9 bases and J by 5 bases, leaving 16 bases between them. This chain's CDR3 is CASQQDLRTGELFF. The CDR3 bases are TGTGCCAGTCAACAGGATTTAAGGACCGGGGAGCTGTTTTTT.

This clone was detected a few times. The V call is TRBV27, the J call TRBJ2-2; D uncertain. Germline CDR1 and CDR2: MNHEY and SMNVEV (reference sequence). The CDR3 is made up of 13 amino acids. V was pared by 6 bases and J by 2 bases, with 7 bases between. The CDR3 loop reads CASRLTNTGELFF. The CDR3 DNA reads TGTGCCAGCAGATTGACTAACACCGGGGAGCTGTTTTTT.